These T cell receptor beta chains were read from a single sample in a study of cytomegalovirus exposure and HLA in healthy donors. The protocol was immunoSEQ multiplex PCR, while the TCRdb copy is restricted to in-frame clones and leaves out a portion. Among 250,000 or so clones, about 90% were seen once, and the ten largest hold around 1.7%. The sequenced sample was PBMCs. The receptors stem from a girl aged 2-9 years in good health and CMV-seronegative. Each CDR3 is given with its conserved first and last residue. A D gene is named only where the DNA matches it firmly. Part of the rows lack a size; the others show once, few, many or a class for expanded clones.

d_gene,abundance,j_gene,v_gene,CDR3nt,CDR3aa
NA,once,TRBJ1-2,TRBV5-1,TGCGCCAGCAGCTTGGAGGGGGTGGATGGCTACACCTTC,CASSLEGVDGYTF
TRBD2,NA,TRBJ2-1,TRBV5-1,TGCGCCAGCAGCTCCACAGCGGGAGGGCTTATATACAATGAGCAGTTCTTC,CASSSTAGGLIYNEQFF
TRBD2,NA,TRBJ2-1,TRBV7-8,TGTGCCAGCAGCCCCCCCCGGCTAGCGGTATACAATGAGCAGTTCTTC,CASSPPRLAVYNEQFF
TRBD1,NA,TRBJ2-2,TRBV6-5,TGTGCCAGCAGGGGGACAGGGCAGCCCGGGGAGCTGTTTTTT,CASRGTGQPGELFF
NA,NA,TRBJ1-2,TRBV10-3,TGTGCCATCAGTGATTTTTCAGGGAGGCGATATGGCTACACCTTC,CAISDFSGRRYGYTF
TRBD1,NA,TRBJ1-2,TRBV6-1,TGTGCCAGCTCGGGACAGGGGGCCTACTATGGCTACACCTTC,CASSGQGAYYGYTF
TRBD1,few,TRBJ1-6,TRBV7-6,TGTGCCAGCAGCCCTGGACAGGGAAATTCACCCCTCCACTTT,CASSPGQGNSPLHF
NA,NA,TRBJ1-5,TRBV28,TGTGCCAGCAGCGCACTAGAGGGTCCTAATCAGCCCCAGCATTTT,CASSALEGPNQPQHF
TRBD2,NA,TRBJ2-7,TRBV4-1,TGCGCCAGCAGCGCCTCCCCGACTAGCGGCTCCTACGAGCAGTACTTC,CASSASPTSGSYEQYF
NA,NA,TRBJ1-3,TRBV30,TGTGCCTGGAGTGCCAGGGGAGGAAACACCATATATTTT,CAWSARGGNTIYF
TRBD1,once,TRBJ2-2,TRBV10-1,TGCGCCAGCAGTGATGGGACAGCGAACACCGGGGAGCTGTTTTTT,CASSDGTANTGELFF
NA,NA,TRBJ2-2,TRBV5-8,TGTGCCAGCAGCTTGGCCAGGACCGGGGAGCTGTTTTTT,CASSLARTGELFF
NA,NA,TRBJ1-6,TRBV25-1,TGTGCCTCTCGGGACAAATCGCATTCACCCCTCCACTTT,CASRDKSHSPLHF
TRBD2,NA,TRBJ2-1,TRBV6-5,TGTGCCAGCAGATTTTTAGCGGGACGGAAAAATGAGCAGTTCTTC,CASRFLAGRKNEQFF
TRBD2,NA,TRBJ2-1,TRBV28,TGTGCCAGCAGGCCGCGGGGGGCCAATGAGCAGTTCTTC,CASRPRGANEQFF
NA,once,TRBJ2-7,TRBV5-1,TGCGCCAGCAGCTTTGGAGGCGGGCCCGGCCCCTACGAGCAGTACTTC,CASSFGGGPGPYEQYF
TRBD1,NA,TRBJ1-1,TRBV5-6,TGTGCCAGCAGCTTGCCGGGACAGGGGTACACTGAAGCTTTCTTT,CASSLPGQGYTEAFF
TRBD1,NA,TRBJ2-2,TRBV4-1,TGCGCCAGCAGCTATTTTAGTCATGGACAGGGGACCGGGGAGCTGTTTTTT,CASSYFSHGQGTGELFF
TRBD1,few,TRBJ1-3,TRBV6-5,TGTGCCAGCAGCCCTCAGGGGGCTGGAAACACCATATATTTT,CASSPQGAGNTIYF
TRBD2,once,TRBJ2-6,TRBV9,TGTGCCAGCAGCGGGCATCTAGCGGGAGCCCCTTCTGGGGCCAACGTCCTGACTTTC,CASSGHLAGAPSGANVLTF
NA,NA,TRBJ1-4,TRBV19,TGTGCCAGTAGTGGGAGGGGGGGGATTCTGTTTTTT,CASSGRGGILFF
NA,NA,TRBJ1-2,TRBV28,TGTGCCAGCAGTTTGGGTGCAGGGAACTATGGCTACACCTTC,CASSLGAGNYGYTF
NA,NA,TRBJ1-5,TRBV6-4,TGTGCCAGCAGTTCGCGGGCGGGGAATCAGCCCCAGCATTTT,CASSSRAGNQPQHF
NA,NA,TRBJ1-1,TRBV6-1,TGTGCCAGCAGGCAGGGTATTCTTCCTGAAGCTTTCTTT,CASRQGILPEAFF
NA,NA,TRBJ1-5,TRBV15,TGTGCCACCAGCAGAGAAACGGGGCCCCAGCATTTT,CATSRETGPQHF
TRBD2,few,TRBJ2-3,TRBV19,TGTGCCAGTAGTTCGGGACTAGCGGGAGGAGATGCAGATACGCAGTATTTT,CASSSGLAGGDADTQYF
NA,NA,TRBJ1-5,TRBV6-1,TGTGCCAGCAGTGGGGGAGTCCAGGTTCAGCCCCAGCATTTT,CASSGGVQVQPQHF
TRBD2,NA,TRBJ2-1,TRBV19,TGTGCCAGTAAAATCGGGACTAGCGGAAATATTGGGGAGCAGTTCTTC,CASKIGTSGNIGEQFF
TRBD1,NA,TRBJ2-2,TRBV19,TGTGCCAGCAGGGGGACAGGGAGGGTAGCCGGGGAGCTGTTTTTT,CASRGTGRVAGELFF
TRBD1,NA,TRBJ2-1,TRBV9,TGTGCCAGCAGCGTAGCAGGGGGCTCCTACAATGAGCAGTTCTTC,CASSVAGGSYNEQFF
TRBD1,NA,TRBJ1-2,TRBV27,TGTGCCAGCAGTATCGGACAGGGGAGCCTAATGAACTATGGCTACACCTTC,CASSIGQGSLMNYGYTF
TRBD2,NA,TRBJ2-7,TRBV30,TGTGCCTGGAGTCCCCAGGGAGGGTGGAACGAGCAGTACTTC,CAWSPQGGWNEQYF
NA,NA,TRBJ1-1,TRBV28,TGTGCCAGCAGCTTCCCCGGGACTGGTGACACTGAAGCTTTCTTT,CASSFPGTGDTEAFF
TRBD1,NA,TRBJ2-2,TRBV6-6,TGTGCCAGCAGTAAGACAGGGGACACCGGGGAGCTGTTTTTT,CASSKTGDTGELFF
TRBD2,NA,TRBJ2-1,TRBV19,TGTGCCAGTAGTACAGGGACTAGCGGGAGGGCCTCCTACAATGAGCAGTTCTTC,CASSTGTSGRASYNEQFF
NA,NA,TRBJ2-1,TRBV27,TGTGCCAGCAGCAACTCCTACAATGAGCAGTTCTTC,CASSNSYNEQFF
NA,NA,TRBJ1-2,TRBV19,TGTGCCAGTAGTATCGGAGGGATCTATGGCTACACCTTC,CASSIGGIYGYTF
TRBD2,NA,TRBJ2-1,TRBV5-1,TGCGCCAGCAGCCCAGGGACTAGCGGGAGGGATGAGCAGTTCTTC,CASSPGTSGRDEQFF
NA,NA,TRBJ1-2,TRBV2,TGTGCCAGCACTATGGGAGCAGGGGAAATCGATACCTTC,CASTMGAGEIDTF
TRBD2,NA,TRBJ2-7,TRBV6-5,TGTGCCAGCAGGAAGGGCGGGAGTGGCTACGAGCAGTACTTC,CASRKGGSGYEQYF
TRBD1,NA,TRBJ1-5,TRBV6-1,TGTGCCAGCAGTGAAGCCACAGGGGCCAATCAGCCCCAGCATTTT,CASSEATGANQPQHF
NA,NA,TRBJ1-5,TRBV6-5,TGTGCCAGCAGAGGCAGGCCATATAGCAATCAGCCCCAGCATTTT,CASRGRPYSNQPQHF
TRBD2,NA,TRBJ2-7,TRBV12-5,TGTGCTAGTGGTTTGGTAATCAGCGGGAGACCCACATACGAGCAGTACTTC,CASGLVISGRPTYEQYF
NA,NA,TRBJ2-3,TRBV5-1,TGCGCCAGCAGCTTTTTGTGGGAGGGCACAGATACGCAGTATTTT,CASSFLWEGTDTQYF
NA,NA,TRBJ2-5,TRBV14,TGTGCCAGCAGCCAAGGGGGCGACCAGTACTTC,CASSQGGDQYF
TRBD1,NA,TRBJ1-2,TRBV2,TGTGCCAGCAGCGAAACAGGGGGCAACTATGGCTACACCTTC,CASSETGGNYGYTF
NA,NA,TRBJ2-7,TRBV29-1,TGCAGCGCCGGGGTCCTTGGTTACGAGCAGTACTTC,CSAGVLGYEQYF
NA,NA,TRBJ1-2,TRBV14,TGTGCCAGCAGCTCCGGGACAAACTATGGCTACACCTTC,CASSSGTNYGYTF
TRBD1,NA,TRBJ1-2,TRBV18,TGTGCCAGCTCACCGGGGACAGGGATTAACTATGGCTACACCTTC,CASSPGTGINYGYTF
NA,NA,TRBJ2-1,TRBV19,TGTGCCAGTAGTCTAGGACGTGGGGCCAATCTGAATGAGCAGTTCTTC,CASSLGRGANLNEQFF